This T cell receptor (beta chain) was identified during a study of blood T cell repertoires in COVID-19 (TCRdb year 2020). For context, the study as a whole: The collaborator samples originated in the United States, Italy and Spain and spanned the acute and convalescent phases of COVID-19. HLA class I and class II types, where available, came from metadata supplied by the sample provider rather than from assay-based typing. The material from the prospective study consisted of cDNA or gDNA derived from T cells, B-cell-depleted T cells, or PBMCs. Nearly every sample came with metadata listing a de-identified subject ID, COVID-19 status, age in years and sex. Deeply sampled blood TCRbeta repertoires from subjects exposed to, actively infected with, or recovered from COVID-19 were included in the dataset. The samples were drawn from two sources: the first 160 participants of the ongoing ImmuneRACE study, and 950 to 1,500 subjects contributed by 6 global collaborators. A freely available public database, intended as a resource for researchers studying the immune response to SARS-CoV-2, is where the repertoires were released. Overall study results and their limits: The amount of clinical and demographic metadata varied by source and participant and was provided uncurated.

The table lists this clone with many counts. No cognate antigen has been identified for it. No base-level quality is on record; no much larger clone is a single base apart. TCRbeta CDR3 regions were amplified from genomic DNA using the immunoSEQ Assay, a bias-controlled multiplex PCR. Processing in the source paper ran as follows. The number of nucleated cells in each sample was estimated from the amplification of reference gene primers within the assay. Sequence reads were collapsed and filtered to measure the absolute abundance of every unique TCRbeta CDR3 rearrangement. For each sample, productive Simpson clonality was calculated by taking the square root of Simpson's diversity index across productive rearrangements. The table was pulled from immuneACCESS by TCRdb, which kept in-frame rearrangements only. Such tables lose some clones; where checked, under half of the loss comes from unresolved V genes, and the rest has no known cause. Clonal size and the V and J genes are those of that table, whereas D and trimming came from the DNA. The sample contains about 180,000 clones, over 70% of them found a single time. The ten largest account for around an eighth of the sample.

Enrolling through a virtual design, the prospective study's participants ranged in age from about 18 to 100 years and lived across around 25 United States geographic areas. To assign participants to cohorts, the prospective study relied on clinical history that participants themselves reported in a screening survey and a study questionnaire. A participant counted as exposed if, within 2 weeks of entering the study, that participant had been in contact with someone who had a PCR-confirmed or clinician-diagnosed COVID-19 case. Each participant in the prospective study had whole blood, serum and a nasopharyngeal or oropharyngeal swab collected by mobile phlebotomists. Additional blood draws and questionnaires over an approximately 2-month period could optionally be provided by prospective study participants. Prospective study blood samples were shipped either frozen or at room temperature before DNA extraction.

CDR1 and CDR2, looked up from the germline V gene, are KGHSH and LQKENI. Spanning cysteine to phenylalanine, the CDR3 consists of 15 amino acids. Of the read, only the CDR3 DNA is kept; its 45 bases are in frame from base 1. V was cut back by 6 bases and J by 7 bases, leaving a gap of 18 bases between them. The receptor was derived from a man in his 60s who had been exposed to COVID-19. The rearrangement joined TRBV18 to TRBJ1-4, with a tentative D gene TRBD1 over 6 matching bases. Sequencing was done on a sample of PBMCs or T cells enriched from blood (not recorded which). This receptor carries the CDR3 CASSQDRWKGEKLFF. The DNA reads as follows: TGTGCCAGCTCCCAAGACAGGTGGAAGGGTGAAAAACTGTTTTTT.